This TCR beta chain was identified during a study of shared clonotypes between healthy human individuals. Positive CCR7 selection of CD45RO-negative cells yielded the naive CD8 cells, and terminally differentiated effector memory CD45RA+ cells were excluded. V trimming: 0 bases; J trimming: 1 base; junction bases outside the gene matches: 7. The CDR3 spans 18 residues. CDR1 and CDR2 from the germline V gene are SGHVS and FQNEAQ. TCRdb's table, derived via immunoSEQ multiplex PCR, lists solely in-frame clones and lacks some. The repertoire includes approximately 1.9 million clones, around 93% of them detected once, and 1.5% to 2% sits in the top ten.

The chain recombines TRBV7-8 with TRBJ1-3; 9 bases match TRBD1. The source of this sequence is a man between 18 and 35 years old in good health. Some clones in this sample may be carry-over from other donors' samples. Specimen: naive CD8+ T cells from PBMCs. This CDR3 reads CASSLAGQGFTSGNTIYF. As DNA, the CDR3 is TGTGCCAGCAGCTTAGCGGGACAGGGATTTACATCTGGAAACACCATATATTTT.